A single sample gave rise to the 25 T cell receptor beta chains below, sequenced in a study of CD4+ T cells in melanoma. Data came from immunoSEQ multiplex PCR; TCRdb stores just in-frame clones and leaves some out. This sample yields about 10,000 clones, of which roughly 78% are seen a single time; about 21% belongs to the top ten. Sequencing was performed on cells from a culture (not recorded whether cultured in vitro). Receptor source: a human donor with melanoma.

This clone has a handful of counts. The chain has TRBV3-1 (or the pseudogene TRBV3-2) and TRBJ1-5; D is undetermined. There are 12 residues in the CDR3. Trimming cost V 1 base and J 6 bases, with 4 bases left between them. The germline gives CDR1 LGHDT, CDR2 YNNKEL (reference sequence). The CDR3 reads CASSQGIQPQHF. The CDR3 DNA sequence: TGTGCCAGCAGCCAAGGAATTCAGCCCCAGCATTTT.

This chain uses TRBV5-1 with TRBJ1-2; tentative D call: TRBD1 (6 bases). The CDR3 covers 15 residues. V lost 0 bases and J lost 4, with 13 bases in between. Germline CDR1 is SGHRS and CDR2 is YFSETQ. The DNA for the CDR3 is TGCGCCAGCAGCTTGGAGGGGGGAACAGCCTATGGCTACACCTTC. It translates to CASSLEGGTAYGYTF.

The chain combines TRBV3-1 (or the pseudogene TRBV3-2) with TRBJ2-5; D gene uncertain. CDR1 and CDR2 (germline): LGHDT, YNNKEL (reference sequence). The germline V and J ends were trimmed by 0 bases and 1 base, with 6 bases remaining between them. There are 14 residues in the CDR3. CDR3 amino acids: CASSQEPSQETQYF. For the CDR3, the DNA is TGTGCCAGCAGCCAAGAGCCATCCCAAGAGACCCAGTACTTC.

The chain carries TRBV5-1 and TRBJ2-1; TRBD1 aligns across 7 bases. J gave up 15 bases and V 4 bases, and 10 bases lay outside the gene matches. The CDR3 loop spans 12 amino acids. In germline, CDR1 is SGHRS, CDR2 YFSETQ. This chain's CDR3 is CASSARQGTGFF. CDR3 nucleotide sequence: TGCGCCAGCAGCGCCCGACAGGGAACGGGGTTCTTC.

This clone was picked up a small number of times. This sequence joins TRBV7-8 and TRBJ1-1; the D is unclear. The V and J ends lost 2 bases and 3 bases respectively, with 7 bases between them. Looked up from germline, CDR1 is SGHVS and CDR2 is FQNEAQ. The CDR3 runs to 13 residues. CDR3: CASSLIIDTEAFF. In DNA form, the CDR3 reads TGTGCCAGCAGCTTAATAATCGACACTGAAGCTTTCTTT.

The chain recombines TRBV7-9 with TRBJ2-5, with D perhaps TRBD2 (6 bases). The V end lost 2 bases, the J end lost 2 bases, and 12 bases lay between the germline ends. The V gene's germline CDR1 is SEHNR and CDR2 FQNEAQ (reference sequence). This CDR3 has 15 amino acids. The CDR3 loop reads CASSLLEGRQETQYF. The CDR3 coding sequence is TGTGCCAGCAGCTTATTGGAGGGACGACAAGAGACCCAGTACTTC. The full variable domain, rest sourced from reference TRBV7-9 and TRBJ2-5, is DTGVSQNPRHKITKRGQNVTFRCDPISEHNRLYWYRQTLGQGPEFLTYFQNEAQLEKSRLLSDRFSAERPKGSFSTLEIQRTEQGDSAMYLCASSLLEGRQETQYFGPGTRLLVL.

The V gene is TRBV5-5, the J gene TRBJ2-2, with D unclear. The V and J ends lost 0 bases and 2 bases respectively, with 11 bases between them. Germline CDR1 reads SGHKS; CDR2 reads YYEKEE (reference sequence). The CDR3 loop spans 16 amino acids. This chain's CDR3 is CASSLARTDNTGELFF. CDR3 bases: TGTGCCAGCAGCTTGGCCAGAACAGACAACACCGGGGAGCTGTTTTTT.

The CDR3 loop reads CASSYYRGNEQYF. CDR3 in DNA: TGTGCCAGCAGTTATTATCGGGGAAACGAGCAGTACTTC. This chain connects TRBV6-6 to TRBJ2-7, with D possibly TRBD2 on 5 matching bases. V was clipped by 3 bases and J by 5 bases, with 11 bases between them. Germline V gives CDR1 MNHNY, CDR2 SVGAGI (reference sequence). The CDR3 loop spans 13 amino acids.

The chain links TRBV19 to TRBJ2-7, with a possible D match to TRBD2 (5 bases). Germline CDR1 and CDR2: LNHDA and SQIVND (reference sequence). V was pared by 5 bases and J by 2 bases, with 13 bases between. The CDR3 extends over 14 amino acids. CDR3 loop: CASSPLVRAYEQYF. The CDR3 nucleotides read TGTGCCAGTAGTCCCCTAGTGCGGGCCTACGAGCAGTACTTC.

The chain joins TRBV19 to TRBJ2-1; TRBD2 matches at 7 bases. The CDR3 is 16 residues long. Per the germline V gene, CDR1 is LNHDA and CDR2 is SQIVND (reference sequence). V was pared by 3 bases and J by 1 base, with 6 bases of the junction left unmatched. This CDR3 is CASSISAGVSYNEQFF. The CDR3 nucleotides read TGTGCCAGTAGTATCTCGGCGGGGGTATCCTACAATGAGCAGTTCTTC.

The V and J genes are TRBV19 and TRBJ1-1, with D tentatively TRBD1 (5 bases). Germline V gene data show CDR1 as LNHDA and CDR2 as SQIVND (reference sequence). The V and J ends lost 3 bases and 6 bases respectively, with 14 bases between them. This CDR3 has 14 residues. CDR3 protein: CASSIHRSVPEAFF. The DNA for the CDR3 is TGTGCCAGTAGTATTCACAGGTCGGTCCCTGAAGCTTTCTTT.

This chain uses TRBV19 with TRBJ1-2; TRBD1 matches at 7 bases. The germline V gene has CDR1 LNHDA and CDR2 SQIVND (reference sequence). The CDR3 is 14 residues long. V gave up 6 bases and J gave up 4 bases; unmatched junction bases: 8. The CDR3 DNA is TGTGCCAGTAGCGACAGGGTTTCTGGCTATGGCTACACCTTC. As protein: CASSDRVSGYGYTF. The full variable domain, in which reference TRBV19 and TRBJ1-2 provide the parts outside the CDR3, is DGGITQSPKYLFRKEGQNVTLSCEQNLNHDAMYWYRQDPGQGLRLIYYSQIVNDFQKGDIAEGYSVSREKKESFPLTVTSAQKNPTAFYLCASSDRVSGYGYTFGSGTRLTVV.

This clone was counted only a few times. CDR3 in amino acids: CASSYGSGGHSPLHF. The CDR3 nucleotides read TGTGCCAGCAGTTACGGATCAGGGGGCCATTCACCCCTCCACTTT. The chain uses TRBV6-5 and TRBJ1-6; TRBD1 agrees at 8 bases. The CDR3 is 15 residues long. V lost 2 bases, J lost 8 bases, and 5 bases stayed unmatched. Germline CDR1 and CDR2: MNHEY and SVGAGI.

The chain employs TRBV11-1 and TRBJ2-7; D gene unclear. The CDR3 runs 14 residues. Trimming cost V 2 bases and J 2 bases, with 10 bases left between them. Germline V lookup: CDR1 SGHAT, CDR2 FQDESV (reference sequence). CDR3 loop: CASSLSGRAYEQYF. CDR3 DNA sequence: TGTGCCAGCAGCTTATCAGGACGGGCCTACGAGCAGTACTTC.

The chain employs TRBV4-1 and TRBJ2-1, with 10 nucleotides matching TRBD1. CDR1 is MGHRA and CDR2 is YSYEKL in the germline V gene. The CDR3 is made up of 18 amino acids. Germline trimming cut 3 bases from V and 8 bases from J; bases unmatched to any gene: 16. CDR3 sequence: CASSHPPHPGTGVYEQFF. CDR3 in DNA: TGCGCCAGCAGCCACCCACCTCACCCCGGGACAGGGGTTTATGAGCAGTTCTTC.

The rearrangement joins TRBV2 to TRBJ2-7, with 15 bases lining up with TRBD2. The CDR3 length is 16 residues. Germline CDR1 reads SNHLY; CDR2 reads FYNNEI. V lost 6 bases and J lost 6; bases outside the gene matches: 9. CDR3 residues: CASSGRTSGGGFEQYF. The CDR3 nucleotides are TGTGCCAGCAGCGGTCGGACTAGCGGGGGGGGCTTCGAGCAGTACTTC.

This clone was picked up a small number of times. The chain carries TRBV7-9 and TRBJ1-4, with a weak D call TRBD1 (5 bases). Germline CDR1 reads SEHNR; CDR2 reads FQNEAQ (reference sequence). Deletions cut 2 bases from V and 12 bases from J, with 10 bases between. This CDR3 has 12 residues. CDR3 residues: CASSLQGWELFF. For the CDR3, the DNA is TGTGCCAGCAGCTTACAGGGATGGGAACTGTTTTTT.

This chain joins TRBV6-6 and TRBJ2-7; D tentatively fits TRBD1 or TRBD2 (5 bases each). Looked up from germline, CDR1 is MNHNY and CDR2 is SVGAGI (reference sequence). There are 15 residues in the CDR3. V lost 2 bases to trimming and J lost 2 bases, with 13 bases between them. CDR3 protein: CASSYGEGIPYEQYF. The CDR3 DNA is TGTGCCAGCAGTTACGGAGAGGGGATCCCCTACGAGCAGTACTTC.

The chain combines TRBV11-2 with TRBJ2-3; D not resolved. The germline gives CDR1 SGHAT, CDR2 FQNNGV. This CDR3 has 14 residues. The V gene lost 3 bases and the J gene lost 3 bases, with 10 bases spanning the gap. The CDR3 protein is CASSFPTATDTQYF. CDR3 DNA sequence: TGTGCCAGCAGCTTCCCGACGGCAACAGATACGCAGTATTTT. Combining the CDR3 with reference TRBV11-2 and TRBJ2-3 gives the whole variable domain EAGVAQSPRYKIIEKRQSVAFWCNPISGHATLYWYQQILGQGPKLLIQFQNNGVVDDSQLPKDRFSAERLKGVDSTLKIQPAKLEDSAVYLCASSFPTATDTQYFGPGTRLTVL.

By its share, this clone is medium-sized (0.01 to 0.1%). The rearrangement uses TRBV7-9 and TRBJ1-2; TRBD1 might be the D (6 bases). This CDR3 region has 15 residues. The V and J ends lost 1 base and 4 bases respectively, with 13 bases between them. Germline loops: CDR1 SEHNR, CDR2 FQNEAQ (reference sequence). The CDR3: CASSLELTGLYGYTF. DNA of the CDR3: TGTGCCAGCAGCTTAGAACTGACAGGCCTCTATGGCTACACCTTC.

This rearrangement joins TRBV2 to TRBJ1-1; the D is unclear. The V end was cut by 10 bases, the J end by 1 base, with 10 bases between. The germline gives CDR1 SNHLY, CDR2 FYNNEI. The CDR3 contains 12 residues. Written as DNA, the CDR3 is TGTGCCACGTCCCTATCGAACACTGAAGCTTTCTTT. The encoded protein is CATSLSNTEAFF.

This chain links TRBV9 with TRBJ1-5, with 12 bases aligning to TRBD1. The junction had 2 bases not matched to a gene; V was cut back by 2 bases and J by 5 bases. The CDR3 spans 15 residues. Germline CDR1 SGDLS, CDR2 YYNGEE. The CDR3 nucleotides read TGTGCCAGCAGCGTGGGACAGGGGGCATATCAGCCCCAGCATTTT. Translation: CASSVGQGAYQPQHF. Using reference TRBV9 and TRBJ1-5 for the parts outside the CDR3, the full variable domain is DSGVTQTPKHLITATGQRVTLRCSPRSGDLSVYWYQQSLDQGLQFLIQYYNGEERAKGNILERFSAQQFPDLHSELNLSSLELGDSALYFCASSVGQGAYQPQHFGDGTRLSIL.

V is TRBV25-1 and J is TRBJ2-3; tentatively, D is TRBD1 (5 bases). Germline loops: CDR1 MGHDK, CDR2 SYGVNS. The CDR3 covers 15 residues. V lost 2 bases and J lost 6, with 15 bases in between. CDR3 sequence: CASSEQGPRVDTQYF. The DNA for the CDR3 is TGTGCCAGCAGTGAACAGGGCCCCCGGGTGGATACGCAGTATTTT.

V and J are TRBV7-9 and TRBJ2-1; D possibly corresponds to TRBD1 (6 bases). CDR1 and CDR2 from the germline V gene are SEHNR and FQNEAQ (reference sequence). This CDR3 spans 14 amino acids. With 8 bases removed from V and 0 bases from J, the gap between germline ends came to 11 bases. The CDR3 nucleotides read TGTGCCAGCGGGGGCCAGAGCTCCTACAATGAGCAGTTCTTC. Its translation is CASGGQSSYNEQFF.

The chain couples TRBV13 to TRBJ1-1; D gene ambiguous. From germline, CDR1 is PRHDT and CDR2 FYEKMQ (reference sequence). Trimming left V 2 bases short and J 4 bases short, with 5 bases between. This CDR3 is 12 amino acids long. CDR3 amino acids: CASSLTPTEAFF. The DNA for the CDR3 is TGTGCCAGCAGCTTAACTCCCACTGAAGCTTTCTTT.